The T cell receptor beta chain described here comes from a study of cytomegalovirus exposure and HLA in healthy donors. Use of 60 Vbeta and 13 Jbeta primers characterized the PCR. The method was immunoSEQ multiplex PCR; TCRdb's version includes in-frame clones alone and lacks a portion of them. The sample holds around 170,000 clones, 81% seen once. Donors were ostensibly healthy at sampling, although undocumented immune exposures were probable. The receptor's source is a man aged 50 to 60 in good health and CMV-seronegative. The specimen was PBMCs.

The CDR3 DNA is TGTGCCAGCAGGAGGGTTATGAACACTGAAGCTTTCTTT. This sequence encodes CASRRVMNTEAFF. The J gene is TRBJ1-1, the V gene TRBV7-2; no clear D. The V gene lost 6 bases and the J gene lost 0 bases, with 8 bases spanning the gap. The CDR3 length is 13 residues. Per the germline V gene, CDR1 is SGHTA and CDR2 is FQGNSA.